Listed below are T cell receptor beta chains from one sample, sequenced in a study of blood T cell repertoires in COVID-19. Assay: immunoSEQ multiplex PCR; the TCRdb copy retains only in-frame clones and omits some. The sample records some 200,000 clones, around 89% being singletons. Sequencing input: PBMCs or T cells enriched from blood (not recorded which). The receptor set was obtained from a woman aged 18-29 years who had recovered from COVID-19. CDR3s include the opening cysteine and the closing phenylalanine or tryptophan. The D gene is left open where the match is weak. Some rows have no size entry. The others give once, few or many, or a class for an expanded clone.

>TRBV6-6|TRBJ1-5|.|.
TGTGCCAGCAGTTCTCGACAGGACAATCAGCCCCAGCATTTT
CASSSRQDNQPQHF
>TRBV2|TRBJ1-5|.|.
TGTGCCAGCAGTGGAGGAGGTTCTGGCAATCAGCCCCAGCATTTT
CASSGGGSGNQPQHF
>TRBV2|TRBJ2-3|.|few
TGTGCCAGCAGTCTCAAAAAGATCGGTGGCGGGGCCGCAGATACGCAGTATTTT
CASSLKKIGGGAADTQYF
>TRBV11-2|TRBJ2-2|.|.
TGTGCCAGCAGCTTACCAGGTCGGACCGGGGAGCTGTTTTTT
CASSLPGRTGELFF
>TRBV29-1|TRBJ1-1|TRBD1|.
TGCAGCGTTGTGGCGGCAGGACAGGGGATCACTGAAGCTTTCTTT
CSVVAAGQGITEAFF
>TRBV9|TRBJ2-3|.|.
TGTGCCAGCAGCCGACAGGGCACAGATACGCAGTATTTT
CASSRQGTDTQYF
>TRBV5-6|TRBJ2-5|.|.
TGTGCCAGCAGCTTTCTAGAGCTACGGGGGTACTTGCGAGAGACCCAGTACTTC
CASSFLELRGYLRETQYF
>TRBV9|TRBJ2-3|.|.
TGTGCCAGCAGCTCCGGACTAACCTCCCCAGATACGCAGTATTTT
CASSSGLTSPDTQYF
>TRBV15|TRBJ2-7|.|.
TGTGCCACCAGCAGAGATGTGCCTGGAGAGCGCCGAAGCTCCTACGAGCAGTACTTC
CATSRDVPGERRSSYEQYF
>TRBV4-1|TRBJ2-3|.|.
TGCGCCAGCAGCCGGGAAAGGGGGACAGATACGCAGTATTTT
CASSRERGTDTQYF